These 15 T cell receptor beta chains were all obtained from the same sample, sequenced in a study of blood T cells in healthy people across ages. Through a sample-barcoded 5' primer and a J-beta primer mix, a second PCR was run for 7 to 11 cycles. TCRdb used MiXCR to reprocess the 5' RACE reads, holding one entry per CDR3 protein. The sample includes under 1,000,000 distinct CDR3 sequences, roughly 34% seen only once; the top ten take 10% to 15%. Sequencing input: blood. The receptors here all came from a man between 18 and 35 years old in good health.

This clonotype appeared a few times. CDR3 nucleotide sequence: TGTGCCAGCAGTCCAGCGGGGGGCAGGGGGCTAAATTCACCCCTCCACTTT. Encoded protein: CASSPAGGRGLNSPLHF. The chain is built from TRBV28 and TRBJ1-6; 8 bases are shared with TRBD1. CDR1 is MDHEN, CDR2 SYDVKM, per germline. The ends lost 5 bases at V and 7 bases at J; junction bases unmatched: 13. The CDR3 has 17 residues.

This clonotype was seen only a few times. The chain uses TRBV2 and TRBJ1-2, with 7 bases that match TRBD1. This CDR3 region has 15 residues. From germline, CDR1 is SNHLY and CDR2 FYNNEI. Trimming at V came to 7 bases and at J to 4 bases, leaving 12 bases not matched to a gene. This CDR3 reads CASTEGAEGGYGYTF. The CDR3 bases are TGTGCCAGCACCGAGGGGGCAGAAGGCGGCTATGGCTACACCTTC. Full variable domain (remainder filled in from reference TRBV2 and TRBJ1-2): EPEVTQTPSHQVTQMGQEVILRCVPISNHLYFYWYRQILGQKVEFLVSFYNNEISEKSEIFDDQFSVERPDGSNFTLKIRSTKLEDSAMYFCASTEGAEGGYGYTFGSGTRLTVV.

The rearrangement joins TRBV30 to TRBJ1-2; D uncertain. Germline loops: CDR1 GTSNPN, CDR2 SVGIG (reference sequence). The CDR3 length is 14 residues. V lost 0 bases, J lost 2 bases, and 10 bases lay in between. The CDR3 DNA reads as TGTGCCTGGAGTGTACTGGTAGGGAACTATGGCTACACCTTC. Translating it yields CAWSVLVGNYGYTF.

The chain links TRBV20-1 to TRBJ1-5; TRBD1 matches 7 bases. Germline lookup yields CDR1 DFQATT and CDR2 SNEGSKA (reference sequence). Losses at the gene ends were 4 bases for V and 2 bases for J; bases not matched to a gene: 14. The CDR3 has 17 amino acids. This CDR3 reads CSAIRTTGNGGNQPQHF. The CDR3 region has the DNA TGCAGTGCTATACGCACGACAGGGAACGGGGGCAATCAGCCCCAGCATTTT.

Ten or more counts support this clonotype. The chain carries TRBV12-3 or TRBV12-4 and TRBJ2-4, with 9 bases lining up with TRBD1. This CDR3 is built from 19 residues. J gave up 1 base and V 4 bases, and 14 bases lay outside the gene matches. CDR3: CASSSPSGTGIAAKNIQYF. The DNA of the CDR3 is TGTGCCAGCAGTTCCCCCTCCGGGACAGGGATTGCTGCCAAAAACATTCAGTACTTC.

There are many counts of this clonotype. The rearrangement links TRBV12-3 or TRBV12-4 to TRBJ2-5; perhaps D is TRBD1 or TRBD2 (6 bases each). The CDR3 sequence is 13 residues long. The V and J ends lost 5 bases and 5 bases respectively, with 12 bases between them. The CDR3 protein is CASSRGEPETQYF. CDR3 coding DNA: TGTGCCAGCAGTAGGGGGGAACCGGAGACCCAGTACTTC.

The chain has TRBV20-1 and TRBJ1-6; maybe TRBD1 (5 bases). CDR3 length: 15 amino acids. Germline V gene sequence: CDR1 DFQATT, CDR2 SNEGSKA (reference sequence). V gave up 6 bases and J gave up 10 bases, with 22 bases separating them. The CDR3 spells CSAPTVGGSGSPLHF. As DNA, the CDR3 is TGCAGTGCGCCGACGGTGGGGGGTTCGGGATCACCCCTCCACTTT.

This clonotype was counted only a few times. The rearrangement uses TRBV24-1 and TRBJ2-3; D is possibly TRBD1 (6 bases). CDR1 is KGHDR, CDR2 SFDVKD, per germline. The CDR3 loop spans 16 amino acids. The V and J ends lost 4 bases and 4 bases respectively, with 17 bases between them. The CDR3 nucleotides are TGTGCCACCAGTGACCCCTTTACAGGGAATGCAGATACGCAGTATTTT. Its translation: CATSDPFTGNADTQYF.

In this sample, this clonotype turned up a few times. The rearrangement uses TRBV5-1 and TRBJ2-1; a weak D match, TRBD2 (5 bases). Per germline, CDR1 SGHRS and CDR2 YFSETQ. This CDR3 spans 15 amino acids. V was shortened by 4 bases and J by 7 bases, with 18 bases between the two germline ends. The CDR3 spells CASSRSGVRENEQFF. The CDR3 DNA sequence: TGCGCCAGCAGCCGATCTGGAGTAAGGGAGAATGAGCAGTTCTTC.

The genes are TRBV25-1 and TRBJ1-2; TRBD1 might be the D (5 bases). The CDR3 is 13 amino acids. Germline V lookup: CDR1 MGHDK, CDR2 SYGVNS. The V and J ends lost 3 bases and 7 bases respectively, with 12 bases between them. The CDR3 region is CASSDPGRSGYTF. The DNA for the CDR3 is TGTGCCAGCAGTGATCCAGGGCGGAGTGGCTACACCTTC.

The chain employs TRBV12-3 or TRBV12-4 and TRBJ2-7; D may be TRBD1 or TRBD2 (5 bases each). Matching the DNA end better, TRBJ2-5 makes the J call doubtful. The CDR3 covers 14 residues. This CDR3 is CASSLGGVRETQYF. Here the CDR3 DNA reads TGTGCCAGCAGTTTAGGAGGGGTGCGGGAGACCCAGTACTTC.

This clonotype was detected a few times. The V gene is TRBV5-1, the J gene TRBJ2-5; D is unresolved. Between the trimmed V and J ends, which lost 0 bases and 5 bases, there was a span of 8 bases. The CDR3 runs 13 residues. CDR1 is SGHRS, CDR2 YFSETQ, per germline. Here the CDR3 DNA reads TGCGCCAGCAGCTTGGACTGGCAGGAGACCCAGTACTTC. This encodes CASSLDWQETQYF.

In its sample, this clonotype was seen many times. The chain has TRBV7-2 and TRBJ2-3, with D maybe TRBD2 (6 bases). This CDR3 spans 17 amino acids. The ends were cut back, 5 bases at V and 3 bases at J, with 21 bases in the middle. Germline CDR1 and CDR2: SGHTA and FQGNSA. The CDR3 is CASSLQRQDRGTDTQYF. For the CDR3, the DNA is TGTGCCAGCAGCCTTCAACGGCAGGATCGGGGGACAGATACGCAGTATTTT.

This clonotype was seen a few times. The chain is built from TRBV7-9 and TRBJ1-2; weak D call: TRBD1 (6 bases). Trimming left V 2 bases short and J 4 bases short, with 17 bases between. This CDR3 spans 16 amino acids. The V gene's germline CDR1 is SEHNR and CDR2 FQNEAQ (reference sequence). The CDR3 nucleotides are TGTGCCAGCAGCTTAAGAGGGGACACTCTCATCTATGGCTACACCTTC. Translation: CASSLRGDTLIYGYTF.

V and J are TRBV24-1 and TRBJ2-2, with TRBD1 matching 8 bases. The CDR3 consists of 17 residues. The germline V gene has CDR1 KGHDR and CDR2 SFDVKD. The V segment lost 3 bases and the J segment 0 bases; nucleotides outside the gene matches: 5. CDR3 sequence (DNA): TGTGCCACCAGTGATGTACGACAGGGGCCGAACACCGGGGAGCTGTTTTTT. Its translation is CATSDVRQGPNTGELFF.